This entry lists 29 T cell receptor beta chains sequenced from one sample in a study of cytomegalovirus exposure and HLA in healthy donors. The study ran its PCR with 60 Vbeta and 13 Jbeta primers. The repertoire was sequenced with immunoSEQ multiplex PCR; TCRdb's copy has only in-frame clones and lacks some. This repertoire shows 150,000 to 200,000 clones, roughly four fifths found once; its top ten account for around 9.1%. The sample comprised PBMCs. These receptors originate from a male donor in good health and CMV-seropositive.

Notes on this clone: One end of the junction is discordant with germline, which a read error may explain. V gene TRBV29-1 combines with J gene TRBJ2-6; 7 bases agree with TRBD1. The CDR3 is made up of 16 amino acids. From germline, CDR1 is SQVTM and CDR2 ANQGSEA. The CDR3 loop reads CSVQTGFRIGANGLTF. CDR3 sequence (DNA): TGCAGCGTGCAGACAGGGTTCAGGATCGGGGCCAACGGCCTGACTTTC.

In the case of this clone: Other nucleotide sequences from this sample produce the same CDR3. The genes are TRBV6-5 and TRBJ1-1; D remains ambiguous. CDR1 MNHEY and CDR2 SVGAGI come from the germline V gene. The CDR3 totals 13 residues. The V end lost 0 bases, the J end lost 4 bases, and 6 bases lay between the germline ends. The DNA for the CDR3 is TGTGCCAGCAGTTACTCGACGGGCACTGAAGCTTTCTTT. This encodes CASSYSTGTEAFF.

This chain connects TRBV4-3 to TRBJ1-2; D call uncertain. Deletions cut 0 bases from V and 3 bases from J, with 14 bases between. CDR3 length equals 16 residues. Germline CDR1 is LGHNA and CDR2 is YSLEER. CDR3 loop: CASSQEARGKDYGYTF. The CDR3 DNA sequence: TGCGCCAGCAGCCAAGAGGCCCGGGGAAAAGACTATGGCTACACCTTC.

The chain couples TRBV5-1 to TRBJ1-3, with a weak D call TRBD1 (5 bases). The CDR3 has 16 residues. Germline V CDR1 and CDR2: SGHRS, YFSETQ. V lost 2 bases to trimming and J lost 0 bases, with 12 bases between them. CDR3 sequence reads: CASSFGGLSSGNTIYF. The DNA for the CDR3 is TGCGCCAGCAGCTTCGGGGGTCTTAGCTCTGGAAACACCATATATTTT.

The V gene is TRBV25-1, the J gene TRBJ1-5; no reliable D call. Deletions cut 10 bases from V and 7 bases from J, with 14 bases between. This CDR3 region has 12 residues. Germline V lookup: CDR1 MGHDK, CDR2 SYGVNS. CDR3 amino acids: CANRHGSQPQHF. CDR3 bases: TGTGCCAATAGACACGGGAGCCAGCCCCAGCATTTT.

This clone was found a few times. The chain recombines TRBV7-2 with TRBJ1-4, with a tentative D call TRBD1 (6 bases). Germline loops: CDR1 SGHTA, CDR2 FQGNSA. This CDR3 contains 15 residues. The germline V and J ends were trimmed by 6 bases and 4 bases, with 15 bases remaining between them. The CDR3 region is CASRPGQTLNEKLFF. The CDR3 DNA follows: TGTGCCAGCAGGCCTGGACAGACCCTTAATGAAAAACTGTTTTTT.

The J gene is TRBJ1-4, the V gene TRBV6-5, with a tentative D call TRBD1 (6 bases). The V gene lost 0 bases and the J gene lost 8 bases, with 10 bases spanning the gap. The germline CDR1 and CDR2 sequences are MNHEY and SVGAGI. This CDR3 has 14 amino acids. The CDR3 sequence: CASSYSGGREKLFF. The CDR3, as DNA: TGTGCCAGCAGTTACTCGGGGGGGCGGGAAAAACTGTTTTTT.

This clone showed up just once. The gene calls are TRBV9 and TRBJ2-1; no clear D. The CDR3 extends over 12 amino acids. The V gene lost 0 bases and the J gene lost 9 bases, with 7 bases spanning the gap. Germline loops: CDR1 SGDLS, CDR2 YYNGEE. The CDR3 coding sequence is TGTGCCAGCAGCGTAGCCCCGGGTGAGCAGTTCTTC. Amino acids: CASSVAPGEQFF. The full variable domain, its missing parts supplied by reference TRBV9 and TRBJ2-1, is DSGVTQTPKHLITATGQRVTLRCSPRSGDLSVYWYQQSLDQGLQFLIQYYNGEERAKGNILERFSAQQFPDLHSELNLSSLELGDSALYFCASSVAPGEQFFGPGTRLTVL.

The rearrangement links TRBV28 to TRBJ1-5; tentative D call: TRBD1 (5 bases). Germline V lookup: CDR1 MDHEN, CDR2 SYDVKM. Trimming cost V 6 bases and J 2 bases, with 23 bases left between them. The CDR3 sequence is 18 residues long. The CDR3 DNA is TGTGCCAGCAGACTTGGGACTCCCCAACGCCAGGGCAATCAGCCCCAGCATTTT. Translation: CASRLGTPQRQGNQPQHF.

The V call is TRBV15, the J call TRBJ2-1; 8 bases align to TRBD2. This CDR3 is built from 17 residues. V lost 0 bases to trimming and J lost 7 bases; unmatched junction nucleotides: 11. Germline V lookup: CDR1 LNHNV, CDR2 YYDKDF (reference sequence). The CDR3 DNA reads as TGTGCCACCAGCAGAGAGGGGGGGTCTAGCGGGTTGAATGAGCAGTTCTTC. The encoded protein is CATSREGGSSGLNEQFF. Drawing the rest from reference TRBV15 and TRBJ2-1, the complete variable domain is DAMVIQNPRYQVTQFGKPVTLSCSQTLNHNVMYWYQQKSSQAPKLLFHYYDKDFNNEADTPDNFQSRRPNTSFCFLDIRSPGLGDTAMYLCATSREGGSSGLNEQFFGPGTRLTVL.

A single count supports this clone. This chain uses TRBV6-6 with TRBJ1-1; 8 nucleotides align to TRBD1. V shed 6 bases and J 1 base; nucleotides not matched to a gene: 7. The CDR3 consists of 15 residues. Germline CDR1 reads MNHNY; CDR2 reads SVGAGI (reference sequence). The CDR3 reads CASRWGDRKNTEAFF. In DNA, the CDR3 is TGTGCCAGCAGATGGGGGGACAGGAAGAACACTGAAGCTTTCTTT.

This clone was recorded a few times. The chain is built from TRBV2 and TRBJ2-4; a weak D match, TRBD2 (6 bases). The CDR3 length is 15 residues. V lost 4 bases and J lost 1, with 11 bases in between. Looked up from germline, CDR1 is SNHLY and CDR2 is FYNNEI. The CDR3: CASSVWGDAKNIQYF. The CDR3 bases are TGTGCCAGCAGTGTATGGGGGGATGCCAAAAACATTCAGTACTTC.

The CDR3 is CASLIDGRNTEAFF. The CDR3 coding sequence is TGTGCCAGCCTGATCGACGGGAGGAACACTGAAGCTTTCTTT. The V and J genes are TRBV28 and TRBJ1-1, with D uncertain. The V gene lost 8 bases and the J gene lost 1 base, with 14 bases spanning the gap. Per germline, CDR1 MDHEN and CDR2 SYDVKM. CDR3 length: 14 residues.

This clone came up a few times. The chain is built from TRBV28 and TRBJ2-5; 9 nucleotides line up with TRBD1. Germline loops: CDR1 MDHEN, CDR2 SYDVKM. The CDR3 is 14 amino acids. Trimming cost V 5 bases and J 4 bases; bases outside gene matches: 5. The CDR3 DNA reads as TGTGCCAGCAGTCCCGGGACAGGGATAGAGACCCAGTACTTC. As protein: CASSPGTGIETQYF.

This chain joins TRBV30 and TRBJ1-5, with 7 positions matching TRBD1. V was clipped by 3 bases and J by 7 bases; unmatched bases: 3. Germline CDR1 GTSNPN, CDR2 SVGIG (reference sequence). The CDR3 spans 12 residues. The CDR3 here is CAWRQGGQPQHF. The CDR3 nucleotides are TGTGCCTGGAGGCAGGGGGGCCAGCCCCAGCATTTT.

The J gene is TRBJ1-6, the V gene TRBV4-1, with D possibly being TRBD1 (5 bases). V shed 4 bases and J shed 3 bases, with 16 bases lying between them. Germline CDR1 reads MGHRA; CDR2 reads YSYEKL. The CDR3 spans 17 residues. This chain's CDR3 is CASSRAGTQVYNSPLHF. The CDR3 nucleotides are TGCGCCAGCAGCCGCGCCGGGACTCAGGTCTATAATTCACCCCTCCACTTT.

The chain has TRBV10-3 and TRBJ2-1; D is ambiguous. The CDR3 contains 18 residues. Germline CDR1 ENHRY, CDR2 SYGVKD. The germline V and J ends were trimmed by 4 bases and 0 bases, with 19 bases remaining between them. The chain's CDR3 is CAISGSARERSSYNEQFF. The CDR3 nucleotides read TGTGCCATCAGTGGGTCGGCCCGTGAAAGGAGCTCCTACAATGAGCAGTTCTTC.

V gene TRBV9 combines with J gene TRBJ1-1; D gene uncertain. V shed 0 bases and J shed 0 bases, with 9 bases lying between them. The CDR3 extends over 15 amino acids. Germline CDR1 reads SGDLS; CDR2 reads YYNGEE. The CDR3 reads CASSVVPDLNTEAFF. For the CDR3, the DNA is TGTGCCAGCAGCGTAGTTCCAGATTTGAACACTGAAGCTTTCTTT.

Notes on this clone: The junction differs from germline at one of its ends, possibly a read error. The CDR3 DNA reads TGTGCTAGCAGTTCACCCGGGACAGGACCTCACAATGAGCAGTTCTTC. Translated: CASSSPGTGPHNEQFF. The chain links TRBV28 to TRBJ2-1; TRBD1 matches 8 bases. CDR1 and CDR2 (germline): MDHEN, SYDVKM. This CDR3 comprises 16 residues.

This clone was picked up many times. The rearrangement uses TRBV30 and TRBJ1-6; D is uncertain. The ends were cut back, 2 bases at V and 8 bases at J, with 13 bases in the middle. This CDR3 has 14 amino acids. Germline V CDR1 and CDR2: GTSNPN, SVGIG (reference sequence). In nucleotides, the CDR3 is TGTGCCTGGAGTTGGTCCAATCGGGATTCACCCCTCCACTTT. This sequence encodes CAWSWSNRDSPLHF.

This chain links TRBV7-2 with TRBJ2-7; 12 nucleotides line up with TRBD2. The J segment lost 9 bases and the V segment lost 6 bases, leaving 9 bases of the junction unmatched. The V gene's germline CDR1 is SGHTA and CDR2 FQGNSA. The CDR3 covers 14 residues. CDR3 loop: CASSGSSGRAGQYF. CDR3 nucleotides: TGTGCCAGCAGTGGGTCTAGCGGGAGGGCCGGGCAGTACTTC.

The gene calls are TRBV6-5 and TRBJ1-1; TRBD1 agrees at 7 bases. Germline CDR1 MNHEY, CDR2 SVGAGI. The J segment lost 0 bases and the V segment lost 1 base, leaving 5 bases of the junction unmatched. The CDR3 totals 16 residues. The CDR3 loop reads CASSYWAGGLNTEAFF. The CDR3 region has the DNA TGTGCCAGCAGTTACTGGGCAGGGGGACTGAACACTGAAGCTTTCTTT.

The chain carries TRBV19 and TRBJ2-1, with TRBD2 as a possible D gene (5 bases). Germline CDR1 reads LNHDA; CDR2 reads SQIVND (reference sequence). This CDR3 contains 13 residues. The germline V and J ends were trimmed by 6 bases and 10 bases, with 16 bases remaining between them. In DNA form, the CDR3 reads TGTGCCAGTAGGTCCGGGAAAAGCGGCGAGCAGTTCTTC. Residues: CASRSGKSGEQFF.

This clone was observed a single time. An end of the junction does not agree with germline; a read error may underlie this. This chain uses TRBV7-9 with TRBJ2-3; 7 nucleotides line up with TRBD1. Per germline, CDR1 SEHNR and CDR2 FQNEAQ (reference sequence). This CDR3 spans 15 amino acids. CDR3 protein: CASSHRDSTTDTRYF. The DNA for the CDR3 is TGTGCCAGCAGCCACCGGGACAGTACCACAGATACGCGGTATTTT.

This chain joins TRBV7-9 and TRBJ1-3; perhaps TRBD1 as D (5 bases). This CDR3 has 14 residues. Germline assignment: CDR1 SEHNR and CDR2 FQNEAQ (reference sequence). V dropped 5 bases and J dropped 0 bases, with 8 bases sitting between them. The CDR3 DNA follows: TGTGCCAGCAGCCGACAGACCTCTGGAAACACCATATATTTT. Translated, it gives CASSRQTSGNTIYF.

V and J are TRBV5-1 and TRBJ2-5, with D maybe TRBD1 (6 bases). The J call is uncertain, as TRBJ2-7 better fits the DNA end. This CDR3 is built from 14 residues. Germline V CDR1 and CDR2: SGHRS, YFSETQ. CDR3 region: CASSGGQGFYEQYF. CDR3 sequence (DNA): TGCGCCAGCAGCGGGGGACAAGGCTTCTACGAGCAGTACTTC.

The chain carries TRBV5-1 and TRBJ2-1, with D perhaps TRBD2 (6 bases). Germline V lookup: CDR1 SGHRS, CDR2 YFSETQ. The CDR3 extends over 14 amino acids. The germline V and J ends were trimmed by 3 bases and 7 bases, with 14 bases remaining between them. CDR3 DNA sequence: TGCGCCAGCAGCTCGGAGGGCCGGAGGAATGAGCAGTTCTTC. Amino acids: CASSSEGRRNEQFF.

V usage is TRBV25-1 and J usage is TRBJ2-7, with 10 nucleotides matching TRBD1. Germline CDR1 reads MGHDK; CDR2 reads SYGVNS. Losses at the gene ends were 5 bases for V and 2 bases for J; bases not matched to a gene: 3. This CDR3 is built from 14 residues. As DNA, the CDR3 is TGTGCCAGCAGTACAGGGACAGGGGCCTACGAGCAGTACTTC. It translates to CASSTGTGAYEQYF.

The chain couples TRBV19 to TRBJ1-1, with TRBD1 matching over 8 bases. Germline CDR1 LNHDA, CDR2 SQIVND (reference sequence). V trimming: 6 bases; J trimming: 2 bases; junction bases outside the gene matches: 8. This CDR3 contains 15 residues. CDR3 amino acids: CASRGQAASNTEAFF. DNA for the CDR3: TGTGCCAGTAGGGGACAGGCTGCCTCTAACACTGAAGCTTTCTTT.